This T cell receptor (beta chain) was sequenced during a study of blood T cell repertoires in COVID-19. Sequenced by immunoSEQ multiplex PCR; TCRdb stores in-frame clones only, minus some. The sample consists of 250,000 to 400,000 clones, 90% of them appearing once. Sequenced input: PBMCs or T cells enriched from blood (not recorded which). The receptor comes from a man between 60 and 70 years old who had recovered from COVID-19.

For the CDR3, the DNA is TGTGCCAGCAGCTTAGTAGGGCTAGCGGGAGCTCAACAGGAGCAGTTCTTC. Protein sequence: CASSLVGLAGAQQEQFF. The V call is TRBV11-2, the J call TRBJ2-1, with 10 bases that match TRBD2. V was pared by 1 base and J by 10 bases, with 13 bases of the junction left unmatched. The CDR3 totals 17 residues. Per the germline V gene, CDR1 is SGHAT and CDR2 is FQNNGV. Full variable domain (missing parts from reference TRBV11-2 and TRBJ2-1): EAGVAQSPRYKIIEKRQSVAFWCNPISGHATLYWYQQILGQGPKLLIQFQNNGVVDDSQLPKDRFSAERLKGVDSTLKIQPAKLEDSAVYLCASSLVGLAGAQQEQFFGPGTRLTVL.